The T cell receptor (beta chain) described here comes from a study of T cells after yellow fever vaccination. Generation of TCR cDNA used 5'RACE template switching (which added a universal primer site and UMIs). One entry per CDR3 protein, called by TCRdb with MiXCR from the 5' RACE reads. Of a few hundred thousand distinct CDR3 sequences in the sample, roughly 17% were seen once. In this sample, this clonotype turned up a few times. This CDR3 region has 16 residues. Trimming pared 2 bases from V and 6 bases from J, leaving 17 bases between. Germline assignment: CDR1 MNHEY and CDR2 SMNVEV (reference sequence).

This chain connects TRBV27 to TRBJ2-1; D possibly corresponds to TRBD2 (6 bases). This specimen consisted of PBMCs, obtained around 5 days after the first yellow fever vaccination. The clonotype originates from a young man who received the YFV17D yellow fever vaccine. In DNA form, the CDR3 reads TGTGCCAGCAGTTTAGGTTACGTGACTAGGAGCAATGAGCAGTTCTTC. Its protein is CASSLGYVTRSNEQFF.